This T cell receptor beta chain was sequenced for a study of OX40 agonist ivuxolimab in advanced cancers. Regarding the study in general: The costimulatory receptor OX40 (CD134) was targeted by ivuxolimab, a fully human IgG2 agonistic monoclonal antibody. Prior anti-PD-1, anti-PD-L1 or anti-CTLA-4 therapy was permitted, and checkpoint inhibitors had been received by about 36% of dose-escalation patients. Peripheral TCRbeta sequencing was intended to test whether TCR sequence diversity was altered and clonal T-cell expansion was caused by ivuxolimab. In the dose-escalation cohort, more than 75% of patients were male, and the mean age was approximately 60 years, with a range of about 23 to 85. Three dose-escalation patients achieved partial responses, one with hepatocellular carcinoma and two with cutaneous melanoma. Of the approximately 54 patients in dose escalation, some 20 had hepatocellular carcinoma, roughly 15 had melanoma, 9 had renal cell carcinoma and 9 had head and neck cancer. Intravenous ivuxolimab was administered to patients every 2 weeks at six dose levels: 0.01, 0.1, 0.3, 1.5, 3 and 10 mg/kg. The paper covers the monotherapy dose-escalation part of the phase I ivuxolimab trial, which included N ≈ 52 patients.

To sequence the TCRbeta CDR3 region, genomic DNA was isolated from the sorted cells. The immunoSEQ Assay was used to sequence the TCRbeta CDR3 regions. Sourced from immuneACCESS, this table was stored by TCRdb with only in-frame sequences that have V and J called. A share of the clones is absent; for the studies checked, an unresolved V gene accounts for under half, and the remainder has no known explanation. The sample table records over 50,000 clones; roughly 90% of these occur just once. Approximately 23% of the sample rests with the top ten. The CDR3 has 14 amino acids, counting the end cysteine and phenylalanine. Only the CDR3 region is kept as DNA, spanning 42 bases read in frame from base 1. CDR1 and CDR2, looked up from the germline V gene, are SNHLY and FYNNEI. V was cut back by 4 bases and J by 1 base, leaving a gap of 8 bases between them. Patients with autoimmune disease history or receiving systemic immunosuppression were excluded from the trial. Peripheral blood for TCR sequencing was drawn from every dose cohort at baseline, at cycle 4 day 1 and at cycle 7 day 1. Samples came from an open-label, multicenter, first-in-human phase I dose-escalation trial of ivuxolimab. Adults with locally advanced or metastatic head and neck squamous cell, hepatocellular, melanoma or renal cell carcinoma were enrolled in the trial. CD4+ and CD8+ T cells were sorted separately from peripheral blood before TCR sequencing.

Here is what the overall study found, with its caveats: In the 0.1-3.0 mg/kg groups, partial responders were among the patients with the lowest normalized peripheral clonal expansion, particularly in CD8+ T cells. Which antigens the clonally expanded peripheral T cells were specific for was not determined. After ivuxolimab, more expanded clones were found on average in CD8+ T cells than in CD4+ T cells. Low levels of normalized T-cell clonal expansion were also shown by some nonresponding patients. At doses of 0.1 to 3.0 mg/kg, clonal expansion of both CD4+ and CD8+ T cells in blood was seen between baseline and week 6.

A word on this clone: This receptor's antigen is unknown. Base-call qualities are not available, and no considerably larger clone is one nucleotide away.

The sequencing here drew on CD4+ or CD8+ T cells sorted from blood, taken in a trial of the OX40 agonist ivuxolimab. This clonotype originated in an adult with an advanced solid tumor such as melanoma, head and neck, liver or kidney cancer. Recombination joined TRBV2 with TRBJ1-5; a tentative D call is TRBD1 (5 bases match). The DNA reads TGTGCCAGCAGTGGAGGGGACAGCAATCAGCCCCAGCATTTT. It is translated as CASSGGDSNQPQHF.